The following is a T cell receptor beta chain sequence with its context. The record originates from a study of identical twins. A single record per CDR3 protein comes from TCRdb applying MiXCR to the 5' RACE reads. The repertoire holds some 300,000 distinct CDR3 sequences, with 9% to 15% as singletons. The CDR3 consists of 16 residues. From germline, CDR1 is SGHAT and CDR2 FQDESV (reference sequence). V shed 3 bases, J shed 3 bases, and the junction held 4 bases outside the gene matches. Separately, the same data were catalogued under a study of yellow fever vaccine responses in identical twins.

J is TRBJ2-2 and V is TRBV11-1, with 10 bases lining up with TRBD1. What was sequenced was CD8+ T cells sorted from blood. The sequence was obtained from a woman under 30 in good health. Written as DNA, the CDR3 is TGTGCCAGCAGCTTTATAGGGACAGGGGACACCGGGGAGCTGTTTTTT. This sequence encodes CASSFIGTGDTGELFF. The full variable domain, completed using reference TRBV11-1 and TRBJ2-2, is EAEVAQSPRYKITEKSQAVAFWCDPISGHATLYWYRQILGQGPELLVQFQDESVVDDSQLPKDRFSAERLKGVDSTLKIQPAELGDSAMYLCASSFIGTGDTGELFFGEGSRLTVL.